This TCR beta chain was captured by sequencing in a study of blood T cell repertoires in COVID-19. Across the study: Collection of acute and convalescent COVID-19 samples took place in the United States, Italy and Spain. The cDNA or gDNA used as material had been derived from T cells, B-cell-depleted T cells, or PBMCs.

CDR3 length: 13 amino acids. Per germline, CDR1 KGHSH and CDR2 LQKENI. V lost 6 bases, J lost 6 bases, and 5 bases stayed unmatched. Study processing details: Reference gene primers were amplified, and this amplification served to estimate nucleated cell counts. Clones were read by immunoSEQ multiplex PCR, and TCRdb kept only the in-frame ones, dropping some. V and J calls and clone size are given by that table; D and trimming were obtained from the DNA. The sample has approximately 130,000 clones, approximately 90% seen once. The specimen was peripheral blood. The V and J genes are TRBV18 and TRBJ1-1; 9 nucleotides align to TRBD1. The clonotype was recovered from a man between 65 and 85 years old with active or convalescent COVID-19. The CDR3 coding sequence is TGTGCCAGCTCGCGTACAGGGGGCTCTGAAGCTTTCTTT. Translation: CASSRTGGSEAFF.